This T cell receptor (beta chain) derives from a study of T-cell reconstitution after alpha-beta-depleted transplantation in children. This clonotype was recorded at least ten times. The CDR3 consists of 13 residues. The ends were cut back, 6 bases at V and 4 bases at J, with 9 bases in the middle. Library preparation (for TCRbeta) was performed with unique molecular identifiers. TCRdb reprocessed the PCR reads via MiXCR and lists one record per CDR3 protein. The sample lists around 250,000 distinct CDR3 sequences; more than 9% were seen once. This TCR was sampled from a human donor who donated a stem cell graft to a child with SCID. Source: PBMCs from the stem cell graft donor, taken from the stem cell graft. The genes are TRBV12-3 or TRBV12-4 and TRBJ2-2, with D maybe TRBD2 (5 bases). This CDR3 is CASSLRGTGELFF. CDR3 in DNA: TGTGCCAGCAGCTTACGGGGCACCGGGGAGCTGTTTTTT.